This T cell receptor (beta chain) emerged from a study of human T cells and chemical hapten exposure. This CDR3 spans 15 amino acids. Germline V gene lookup returns CDR1 SGHTA and CDR2 FQGNSA. V shed 0 bases, J shed 7 bases, and the junction held 4 bases outside the gene matches. Sample time point: pre-sensitization, week 0. As for treatment: therapeutic diphenylcyclopropenone sensitization with weekly scalp DPC. Unique molecular identifiers were attached to individual cDNA molecules during library preparation. Via MiXCR, TCRdb re-called the RACE reads, giving one row per CDR3 protein. The sample yields a few hundred thousand distinct CDR3 sequences, around 7% seen once.

This TCR was recovered from a man aged 18 to 29 with alopecia areata. Some clones in this sample may be carry-over from other donors' samples. This chain connects TRBV7-2 to TRBJ2-1; 9 bases map to TRBD1. The sample here was whole blood, taken in connection with sensitization to the hapten diphenylcyclopropenone (DPC). The DNA of the CDR3 is TGTGCCAGCAGCTTAGCAGGGACAGGGACAAATGAGCAGTTCTTC. This encodes CASSLAGTGTNEQFF.